The entry below describes one T cell receptor beta chain. The authors' processing: Nucleated cell counts were estimated from reference gene primer amplification. Clones were sequenced by immunoSEQ multiplex PCR, and TCRdb holds only the in-frame ones, with some missing. The DNA was the basis for D and trimming; V, J and clone size are from that table. The sample has some 80,000 clones, roughly three quarters seen once. One Seattle source followed patients from active infection through their disease course. The data were taken from a study of blood T cell repertoires in COVID-19. In the study overall: Samples came from the United States, Italy and Spain, spanning acute and convalescent COVID-19. In each case, the material was cDNA or gDNA derived from T cells, B-cell-depleted T cells, or PBMCs.

The CDR3 is 15 residues long. V was trimmed by 0 bases and J by 6 bases, leaving 15 bases between them. CDR1 is SGHRS, CDR2 YFSETQ, per germline. The chain couples TRBV5-1 to TRBJ1-1, with D possibly being TRBD1 (5 bases). The sequence was collected from a man in his 60s with COVID-19, enrolled during active disease. Sequencing input: peripheral blood. The chain's CDR3 is CASSLDEGRGAEAFF. The CDR3 bases are TGCGCCAGCAGCTTGGATGAAGGCCGGGGGGCTGAAGCTTTCTTT.